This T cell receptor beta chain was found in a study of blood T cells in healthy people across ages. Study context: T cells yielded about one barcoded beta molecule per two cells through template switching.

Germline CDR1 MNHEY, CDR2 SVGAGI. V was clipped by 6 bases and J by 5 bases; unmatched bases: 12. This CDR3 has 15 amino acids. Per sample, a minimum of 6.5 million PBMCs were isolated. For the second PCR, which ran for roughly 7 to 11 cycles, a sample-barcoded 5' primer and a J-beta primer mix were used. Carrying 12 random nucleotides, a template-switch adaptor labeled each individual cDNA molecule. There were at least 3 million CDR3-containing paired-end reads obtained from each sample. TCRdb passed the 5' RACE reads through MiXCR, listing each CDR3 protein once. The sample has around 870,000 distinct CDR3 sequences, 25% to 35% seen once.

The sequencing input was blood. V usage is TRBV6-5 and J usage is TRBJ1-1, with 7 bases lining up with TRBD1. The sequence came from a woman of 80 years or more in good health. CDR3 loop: CASSLHKTGRTEAFF. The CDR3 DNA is TGTGCCAGCAGCCTCCACAAGACAGGGCGGACTGAAGCTTTCTTT.